The 2 T cell receptor beta chains presented below share a single source sample, sequenced in a study of identical twins' blood T cells. TCRdb called the 5' RACE reads again in MiXCR, with one record for every CDR3 protein. The sample holds hundreds of thousands of distinct CDR3 sequences, about 28% seen once. The sequenced sample was PBMCs. The receptors were sampled from a woman between 18 and 50 years old in good health.

This clonotype showed up just a few times. This chain joins TRBV18 and TRBJ2-1; no firm D call. Germline assignment: CDR1 KGHSH and CDR2 LQKENI. With 2 bases removed from V and 5 bases from J, the gap between germline ends came to 13 bases. This CDR3 contains 15 residues. The CDR3 is CASSPRETSHNEQFF. Written as DNA, the CDR3 is TGTGCCAGCTCACCAAGAGAAACCAGTCACAATGAGCAGTTCTTC.

The rearrangement uses TRBV5-1 and TRBJ1-3; D ambiguous. V shed 7 bases and J shed 0 bases, with 8 bases lying between them. Germline V gives CDR1 SGHRS, CDR2 YFSETQ. CDR3 length equals 13 residues. This CDR3 is CASSTSSGNTIYF. CDR3 DNA: TGCGCCAGCTCGACGTCCTCTGGAAACACCATATATTTT.